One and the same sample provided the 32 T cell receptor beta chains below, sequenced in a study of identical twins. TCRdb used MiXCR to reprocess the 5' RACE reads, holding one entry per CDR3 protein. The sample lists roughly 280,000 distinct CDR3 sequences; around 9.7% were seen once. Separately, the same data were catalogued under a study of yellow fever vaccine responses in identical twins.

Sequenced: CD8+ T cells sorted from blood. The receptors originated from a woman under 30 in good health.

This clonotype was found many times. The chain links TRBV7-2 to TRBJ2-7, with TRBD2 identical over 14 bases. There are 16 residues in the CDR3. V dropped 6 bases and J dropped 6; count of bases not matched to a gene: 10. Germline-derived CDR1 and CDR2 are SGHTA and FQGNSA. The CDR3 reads CASSQYPGLAGGEQYF. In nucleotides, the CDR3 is TGTGCCAGCAGTCAATATCCCGGACTAGCGGGAGGCGAGCAGTACTTC.

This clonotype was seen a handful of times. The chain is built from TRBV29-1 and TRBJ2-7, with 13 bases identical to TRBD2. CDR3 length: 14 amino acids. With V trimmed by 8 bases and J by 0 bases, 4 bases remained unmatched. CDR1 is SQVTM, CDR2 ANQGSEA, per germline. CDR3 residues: CSIRLAGGSYEQYF. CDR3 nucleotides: TGCAGCATCCGACTAGCGGGAGGCTCCTACGAGCAGTACTTC.

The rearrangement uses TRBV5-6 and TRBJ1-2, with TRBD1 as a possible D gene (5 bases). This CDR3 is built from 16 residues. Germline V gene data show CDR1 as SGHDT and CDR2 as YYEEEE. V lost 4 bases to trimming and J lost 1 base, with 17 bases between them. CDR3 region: CASSLVKRQINYGYTF. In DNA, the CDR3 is TGTGCCAGCAGCCTTGTTAAGCGACAGATTAACTATGGCTACACCTTC.

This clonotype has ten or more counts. The CDR3 loop is CAIRDRVSYEQYF. DNA for the CDR3: TGTGCCATTAGGGACAGGGTCTCCTACGAGCAGTACTTC. V usage is TRBV10-3 and J usage is TRBJ2-7, with 9 nucleotides matching TRBD1. The V gene's germline CDR1 is ENHRY and CDR2 SYGVKD. The CDR3 covers 13 residues. The ends lost 9 bases at V and 0 bases at J; junction bases unmatched: 3.

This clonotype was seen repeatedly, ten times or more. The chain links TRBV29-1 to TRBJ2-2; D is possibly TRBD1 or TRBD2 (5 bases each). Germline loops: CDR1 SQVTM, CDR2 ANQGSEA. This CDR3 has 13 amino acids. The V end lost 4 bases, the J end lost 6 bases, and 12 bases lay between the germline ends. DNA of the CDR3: TGCAGCGTTGTGAGGGGATGGGCCGGGGAGCTGTTTTTT. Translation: CSVVRGWAGELFF.

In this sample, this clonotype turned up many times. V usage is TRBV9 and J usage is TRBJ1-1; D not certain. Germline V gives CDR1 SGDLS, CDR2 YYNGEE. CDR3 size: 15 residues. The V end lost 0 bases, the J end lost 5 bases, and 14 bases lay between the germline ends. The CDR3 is CASSVDGGFRTEAFF. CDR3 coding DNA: TGTGCCAGCAGCGTAGACGGTGGATTTCGGACTGAAGCTTTCTTT.

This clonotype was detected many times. The CDR3 is CASSLNSRRRETQYF. The CDR3 DNA reads TGTGCCAGCAGTTTAAACAGTCGGAGGCGGGAGACCCAGTACTTC. The chain joins TRBV12-3 or TRBV12-4 to TRBJ2-5; D might be TRBD2 (5 bases). The ends were cut back, 2 bases at V and 5 bases at J, with 15 bases in the middle. CDR3 length equals 15 residues.

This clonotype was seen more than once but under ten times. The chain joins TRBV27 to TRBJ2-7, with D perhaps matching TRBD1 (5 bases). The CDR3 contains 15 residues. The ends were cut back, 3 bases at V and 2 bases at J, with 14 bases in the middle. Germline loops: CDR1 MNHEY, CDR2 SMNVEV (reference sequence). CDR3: CASSFSGSAPYEQYF. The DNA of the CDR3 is TGTGCCAGCAGTTTCTCAGGGTCGGCCCCCTACGAGCAGTACTTC.

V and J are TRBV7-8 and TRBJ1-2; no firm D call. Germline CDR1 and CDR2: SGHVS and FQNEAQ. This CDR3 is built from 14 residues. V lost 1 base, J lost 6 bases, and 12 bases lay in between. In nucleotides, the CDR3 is TGTGCCAGCAGCTTAGAGTGGGTGGGAAATGGCTACACCTTC. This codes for CASSLEWVGNGYTF.

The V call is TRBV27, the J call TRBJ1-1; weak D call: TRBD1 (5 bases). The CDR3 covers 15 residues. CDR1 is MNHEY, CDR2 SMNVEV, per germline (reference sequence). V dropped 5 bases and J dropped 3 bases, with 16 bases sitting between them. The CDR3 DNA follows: TGTGCCAGCAGTCGTCATGGGACCTGGGACACTGAAGCTTTCTTT. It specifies CASSRHGTWDTEAFF.

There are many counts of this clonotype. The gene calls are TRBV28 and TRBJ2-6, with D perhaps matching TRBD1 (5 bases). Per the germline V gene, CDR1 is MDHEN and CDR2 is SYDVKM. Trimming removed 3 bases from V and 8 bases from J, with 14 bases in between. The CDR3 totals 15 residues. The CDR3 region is CASSFGRVESNVLTF. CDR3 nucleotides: TGTGCCAGCAGTTTCGGCAGGGTGGAGTCCAACGTCCTGACTTTC.

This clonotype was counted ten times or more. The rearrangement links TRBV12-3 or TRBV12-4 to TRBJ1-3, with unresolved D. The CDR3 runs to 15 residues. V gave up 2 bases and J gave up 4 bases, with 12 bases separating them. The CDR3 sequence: CASSLSPFPGNTIYF. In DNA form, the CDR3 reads TGTGCCAGCAGTTTATCCCCTTTCCCAGGAAACACCATATATTTT.

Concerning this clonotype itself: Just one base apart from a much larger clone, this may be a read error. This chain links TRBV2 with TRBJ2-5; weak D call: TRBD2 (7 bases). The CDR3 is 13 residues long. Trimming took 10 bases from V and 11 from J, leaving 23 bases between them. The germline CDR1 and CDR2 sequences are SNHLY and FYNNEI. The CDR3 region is CANFPWGGDPQYF. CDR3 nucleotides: TGTGCCAACTTCCCCTGGGGGGGCGACCCTCAGTACTTC.

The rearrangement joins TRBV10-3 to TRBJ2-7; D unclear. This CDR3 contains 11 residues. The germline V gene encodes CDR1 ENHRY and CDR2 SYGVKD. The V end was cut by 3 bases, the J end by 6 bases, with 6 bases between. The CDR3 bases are TGTGCCATCAGTGAAATGGGCGAGCAGTACTTC. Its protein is CAISEMGEQYF.

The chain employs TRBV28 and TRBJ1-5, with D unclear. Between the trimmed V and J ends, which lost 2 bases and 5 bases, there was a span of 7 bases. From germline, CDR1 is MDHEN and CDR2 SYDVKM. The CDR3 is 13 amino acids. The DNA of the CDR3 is TGTGCCAGCAGTTTAAGTGGGGATCAGCCCCAGCATTTT. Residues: CASSLSGDQPQHF.

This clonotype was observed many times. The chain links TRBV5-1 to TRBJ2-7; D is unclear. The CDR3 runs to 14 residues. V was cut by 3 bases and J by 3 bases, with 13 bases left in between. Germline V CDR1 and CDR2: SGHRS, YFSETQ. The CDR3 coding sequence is TGCGCCAGCAGCTCTAACCCAATCCTCTACGAGCAGTACTTC. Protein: CASSSNPILYEQYF.

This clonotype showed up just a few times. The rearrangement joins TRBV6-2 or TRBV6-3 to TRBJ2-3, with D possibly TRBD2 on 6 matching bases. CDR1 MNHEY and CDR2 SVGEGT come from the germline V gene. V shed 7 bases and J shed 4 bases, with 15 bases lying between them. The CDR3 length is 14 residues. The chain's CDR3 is CASNSIGRADTQYF. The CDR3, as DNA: TGTGCCAGCAACTCCATCGGGAGAGCAGATACGCAGTATTTT.

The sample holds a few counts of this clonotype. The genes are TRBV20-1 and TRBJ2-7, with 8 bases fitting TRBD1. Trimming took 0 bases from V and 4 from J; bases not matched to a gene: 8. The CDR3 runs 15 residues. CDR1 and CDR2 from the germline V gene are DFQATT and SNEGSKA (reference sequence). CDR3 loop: CSARDLGRGLYEQYF. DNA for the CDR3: TGCAGTGCTAGAGATCTTGGCAGGGGGCTATACGAGCAGTACTTC.

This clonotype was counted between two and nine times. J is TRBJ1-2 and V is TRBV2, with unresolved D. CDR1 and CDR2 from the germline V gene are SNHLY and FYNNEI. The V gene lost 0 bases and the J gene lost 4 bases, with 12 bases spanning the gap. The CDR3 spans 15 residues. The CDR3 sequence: CASSEASGSGYGYTF. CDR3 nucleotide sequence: TGTGCCAGCAGTGAAGCTTCCGGATCCGGCTATGGCTACACCTTC. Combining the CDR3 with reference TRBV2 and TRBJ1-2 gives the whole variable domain EPEVTQTPSHQVTQMGQEVILRCVPISNHLYFYWYRQILGQKVEFLVSFYNNEISEKSEIFDDQFSVERPDGSNFTLKIRSTKLEDSAMYFCASSEASGSGYGYTFGSGTRLTVV.

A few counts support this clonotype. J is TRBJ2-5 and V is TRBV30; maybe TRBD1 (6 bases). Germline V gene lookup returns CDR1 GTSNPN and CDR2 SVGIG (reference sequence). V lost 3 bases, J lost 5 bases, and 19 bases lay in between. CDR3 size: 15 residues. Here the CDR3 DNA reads TGTGCCTGGAGGCAGAGAGGGGGATCGGGGGAGACCCAGTACTTC. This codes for CAWRQRGGSGETQYF.

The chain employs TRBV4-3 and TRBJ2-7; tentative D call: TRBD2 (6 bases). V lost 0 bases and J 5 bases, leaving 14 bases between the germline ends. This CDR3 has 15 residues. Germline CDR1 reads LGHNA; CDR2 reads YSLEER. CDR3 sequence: CASSQERGSGNEQYF. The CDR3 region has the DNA TGCGCCAGCAGCCAAGAGCGGGGTTCAGGTAACGAGCAGTACTTC.

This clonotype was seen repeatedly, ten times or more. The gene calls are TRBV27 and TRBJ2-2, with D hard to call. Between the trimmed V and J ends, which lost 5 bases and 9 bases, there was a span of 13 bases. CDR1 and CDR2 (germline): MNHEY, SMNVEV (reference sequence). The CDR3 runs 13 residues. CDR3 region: CASSTALPRELFF. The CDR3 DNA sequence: TGTGCCAGCAGTACCGCTCTGCCCCGGGAGCTGTTTTTT.

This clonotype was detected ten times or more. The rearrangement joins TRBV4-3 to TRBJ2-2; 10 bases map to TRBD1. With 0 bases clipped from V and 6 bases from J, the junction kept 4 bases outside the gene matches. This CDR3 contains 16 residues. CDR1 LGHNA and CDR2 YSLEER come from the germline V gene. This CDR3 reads CASSQDWDRGPGELFF. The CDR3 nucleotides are TGCGCCAGCAGCCAAGATTGGGACAGGGGCCCCGGGGAGCTGTTTTTT.

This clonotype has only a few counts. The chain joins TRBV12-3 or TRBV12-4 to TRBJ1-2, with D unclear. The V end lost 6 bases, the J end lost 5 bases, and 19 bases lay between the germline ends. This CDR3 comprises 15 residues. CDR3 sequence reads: CASSTGGQAYYGYTF. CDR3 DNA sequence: TGTGCCAGCAGCACTGGAGGGCAGGCCTATTATGGCTACACCTTC.

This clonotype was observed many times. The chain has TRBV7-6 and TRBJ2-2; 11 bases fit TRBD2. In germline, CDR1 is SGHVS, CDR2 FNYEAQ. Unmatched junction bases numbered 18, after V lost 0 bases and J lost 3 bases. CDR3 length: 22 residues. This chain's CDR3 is CASSLAGLSGGDDQLDTGELFF. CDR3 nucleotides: TGTGCCAGCAGCTTAGCGGGCCTTAGCGGGGGGGACGACCAACTCGACACCGGGGAGCTGTTTTTT.

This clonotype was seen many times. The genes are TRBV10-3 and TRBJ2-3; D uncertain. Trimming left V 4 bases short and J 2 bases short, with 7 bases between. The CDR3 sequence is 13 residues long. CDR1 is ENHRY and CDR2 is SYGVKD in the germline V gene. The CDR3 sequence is CAISATYTDTQYF. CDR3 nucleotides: TGTGCCATCAGTGCCACCTACACAGATACGCAGTATTTT.

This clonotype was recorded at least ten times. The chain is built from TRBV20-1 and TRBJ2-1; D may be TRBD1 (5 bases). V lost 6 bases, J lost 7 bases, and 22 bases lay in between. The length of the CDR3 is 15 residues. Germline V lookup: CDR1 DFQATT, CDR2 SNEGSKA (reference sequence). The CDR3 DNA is TGCAGTGCCATCCCAGTAAGGGGTTTCTTGAATGAGCAGTTCTTC. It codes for CSAIPVRGFLNEQFF.

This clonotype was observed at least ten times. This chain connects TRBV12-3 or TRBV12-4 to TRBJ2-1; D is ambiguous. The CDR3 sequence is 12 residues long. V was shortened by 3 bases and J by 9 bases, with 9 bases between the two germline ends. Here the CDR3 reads CASSFLRPEQFF. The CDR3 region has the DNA TGTGCCAGCAGTTTTCTTCGGCCTGAGCAGTTCTTC.

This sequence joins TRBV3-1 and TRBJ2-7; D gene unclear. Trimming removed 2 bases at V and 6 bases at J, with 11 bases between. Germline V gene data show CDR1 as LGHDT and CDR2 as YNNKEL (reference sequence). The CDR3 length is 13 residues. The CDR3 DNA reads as TGTGCCAGCAGCCAACAGGCGGCTTCCGAGCAGTACTTC. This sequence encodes CASSQQAASEQYF.

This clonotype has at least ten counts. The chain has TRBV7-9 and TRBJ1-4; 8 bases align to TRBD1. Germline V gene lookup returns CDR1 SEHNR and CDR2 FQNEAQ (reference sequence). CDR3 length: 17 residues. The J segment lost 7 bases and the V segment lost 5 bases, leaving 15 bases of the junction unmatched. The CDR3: CASSKRGQEYRGEKLFF. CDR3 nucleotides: TGTGCCAGCAGCAAGAGGGGACAGGAATACCGGGGTGAAAAACTGTTTTTT. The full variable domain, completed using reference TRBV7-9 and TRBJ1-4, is DTGVSQNPRHKITKRGQNVTFRCDPISEHNRLYWYRQTLGQGPEFLTYFQNEAQLEKSRLLSDRFSAERPKGSFSTLEIQRTEQGDSAMYLCASSKRGQEYRGEKLFFGSGTQLSVL.

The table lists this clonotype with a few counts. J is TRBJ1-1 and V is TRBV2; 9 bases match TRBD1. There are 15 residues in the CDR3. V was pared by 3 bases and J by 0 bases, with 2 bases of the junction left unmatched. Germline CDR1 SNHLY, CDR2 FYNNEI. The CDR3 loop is CASSDGQGLNTEAFF. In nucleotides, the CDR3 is TGTGCCAGCAGTGATGGACAGGGGTTGAACACTGAAGCTTTCTTT.

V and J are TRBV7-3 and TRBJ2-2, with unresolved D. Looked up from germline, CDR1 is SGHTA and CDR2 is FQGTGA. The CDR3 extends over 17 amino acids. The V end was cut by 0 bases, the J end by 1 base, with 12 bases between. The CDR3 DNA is TGTGCCAGCAGCTTAACATTATCCATGGAGAACACCGGGGAGCTGTTTTTT. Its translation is CASSLTLSMENTGELFF.